This T cell receptor beta chain was found in a study of spatial heterogeneity in lung cancer (dated by TCRdb to the late 2010s). Regarding the complete study: Beta-chain transcripts were consistently detected in greater numbers than alpha-chain transcripts, which likely reflects a higher abundance of beta-chain transcripts. At surgery, some 200 tumor regions, roughly 62 matched nontumor lung samples and 56 PBMC samples were TCR-sequenced for both alpha and beta chains. In the raw uncorrected reads, each unique combination of TCR and UMI appeared more than ten times on average. TCR repertoire features were related to nonsynonymous mutation counts determined by whole-exome sequencing of tumor tissue. TCR alpha and beta repertoires were quantitatively compared across multiple tumor regions, matched nontumor lung and blood in non-small cell lung cancer. In tumor regions, TCR transcript counts showed a strong correlation with a T cell transcriptional module score derived from matched bulk RNA-seq. General conclusions and limits of the study: TCR-seq coverage of tumor T cells was estimated at only about 7% for alpha chains and approximately 13% for beta chains. The tumor nonsynonymous mutation count correlated with the number of expanded alpha and beta TCRs within the tumor. Counts of ubiquitous and regional expanded TCRs correlated with counts of ubiquitous and regional nonsynonymous mutations, respectively. Confirming at a functional level the hypothesis that regional TCRs recognize regional mutations was considered to require additional single-cell paired TCR alpha and beta sequencing.

Library method: 5' RACE. Reads for this sample came from a NextSeq 500. The TCR library protocol attached a unique molecular identifier to each TCR cDNA molecule to allow correction of PCR and sequencing errors. The paper's data handling went like this. TCR identification, UMI-based error correction and CDR3 extraction were all carried out with Decombinator tools. TCRs above a frequency of 2 per 1,000, corresponding to the top 1% of the tumor frequency distribution, were defined as expanded. Expanded tumor TCRs statistically deemed absent (corrected P<0.05) from at least one tumor region were classed as regional, and all other expanded tumor TCRs were classed as ubiquitous. Renyi diversity was computed with the R vegan package after each repertoire had been subsampled 100 times to 5,000 TCRs. CDR3 similarity networks were constructed using string-kernel similarity of amino acid triplets, with links drawn between CDR3s whose pairwise similarity was above 0.82. TCRdb redid the processing of the public reads, applying fastp at Q25 and MiXCR, and retained in-frame beta chains. Each record represents a unique CDR3 protein, reported with the most common genes and DNA among its rows. TCRdb, not the authors, supplied the V and J calls. This sample gives some 1,800 distinct CDR3 sequences in total; 5.5% of them show up just once. The ten largest clones capture 20% to 25% of the sample.

By sample share, this clonotype is medium-sized (0.01 to 0.1%). This receptor's antigen is unknown. Base quality data are lacking; no much larger clone is found one base away. Taken with the paper, the label for time point translates to: sample taken at primary tumor resection. The donors were some 76 patients from the lung TRACERx cohort who had early-stage, untreated non-small cell lung cancer. For TCR sequencing, whole RNA was extracted from tumor and nontumor lung tissue, or from cryopreserved PBMC samples, and no cell sorting was done. Patients were selected for TCR sequencing only if sufficient RNA was available from at least two tumor regions. Before selection, tumor and adjacent nontumor lung specimens were reviewed by a lung pathologist. V gives up 5 bases and J gives up 5 bases, and the segment between their germline ends measures 15 bases. Inclusive of the bounding cysteine and phenylalanine, the CDR3 is 14 residues long. The DNA shown is the 42-base CDR3, in frame from base 1.

This receptor was obtained from a male donor with early-stage non-small cell lung cancer. This specimen was lung tumor tissue, taken at surgery. The rearranged segments are TRBV12-3 or TRBV12-4 and TRBJ1-2, with TRBD1 tentatively as D gene (5 bases match). In nucleotides, the sequence is TGTGCCAGCAGTCCCCCGGGGGGTGGGTATGGCTACACCTTC. Translated, it gives CASSPPGGGYGYTF.